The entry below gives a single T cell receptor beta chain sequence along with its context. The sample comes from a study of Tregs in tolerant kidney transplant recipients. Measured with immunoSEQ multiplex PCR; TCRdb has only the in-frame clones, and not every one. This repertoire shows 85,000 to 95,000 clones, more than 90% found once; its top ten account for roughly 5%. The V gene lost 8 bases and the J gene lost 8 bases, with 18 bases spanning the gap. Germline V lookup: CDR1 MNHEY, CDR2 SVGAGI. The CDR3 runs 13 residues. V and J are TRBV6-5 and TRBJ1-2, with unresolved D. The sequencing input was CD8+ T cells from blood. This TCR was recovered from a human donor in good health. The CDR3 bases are TGTGCCAGCGCTCCCCTCCAGGTTACCGGCTACACCTTC. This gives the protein CASAPLQVTGYTF.